This passage covers 20 T cell receptor beta chains from one sample sequenced in a study of blood T cells in healthy people across ages. Then a second PCR, running roughly 7 to 11 cycles, was carried out with a sample-barcoded 5' primer and a J-beta primer mix. MiXCR, run by TCRdb on the 5' RACE reads, gives a single entry per CDR3 protein. The sample lists approximately 670,000 distinct CDR3 sequences, around 41% seen once, with about 30% in the top ten. Sequencing input: blood. These receptors were obtained from a man older than 75 in good health.

This clonotype was seen at least ten times. This chain links TRBV11-3 with TRBJ2-3, with D possibly being TRBD2 (5 bases). The V end lost 5 bases, the J end lost 8 bases, and 17 bases lay between the germline ends. The CDR3 length is 14 residues. CDR1 and CDR2 (germline): SGHNT, YENEEA. DNA of the CDR3: TGTGCCAGCAGCCCTGGTCTAGCCGTGGGTACGCAGTATTTT. Amino acid sequence: CASSPGLAVGTQYF.

V is TRBV7-2 and J is TRBJ1-4; D possibly corresponds to TRBD1 (6 bases). CDR3 length: 14 amino acids. CDR1 and CDR2 from the germline V gene are SGHTA and FQGNSA. The ends were cut back, 5 bases at V and 8 bases at J, with 15 bases in the middle. As DNA, the CDR3 is TGTGCCAGCAGCCCCACAGGGATGGGAGAAAAACTGTTTTTT. Translated, it gives CASSPTGMGEKLFF.

This clonotype was found a few times. The chain has TRBV12-3 or TRBV12-4 and TRBJ2-4; 8 bases agree with TRBD1. The CDR3 length is 17 residues. The trim removed 0 bases at V and 1 base at J, leaving 5 bases unmatched. The CDR3: CASSLAGQVGAKNIQYF. The CDR3 DNA reads TGTGCCAGCAGTTTAGCGGGACAGGTCGGGGCCAAAAACATTCAGTACTTC.

This clonotype appeared many times. The chain has TRBV27 and TRBJ2-3; perhaps TRBD1 as D (5 bases). CDR1 and CDR2 from the germline V gene are MNHEY and SMNVEV (reference sequence). V was pared by 2 bases and J by 4 bases, with 10 bases between. CDR3 length equals 14 residues. The CDR3 protein is CASSLGARADTQYF. As DNA, the CDR3 is TGTGCCAGCAGTTTAGGGGCCAGGGCAGATACGCAGTATTTT.

The rearrangement links TRBV6-1 to TRBJ2-7, with TRBD2 matching over 12 bases. V shed 6 bases, J shed 4 bases, and the junction held 7 bases outside the gene matches. Looked up from germline, CDR1 is MNHNS and CDR2 is SASEGT. CDR3 size: 15 residues. The CDR3 here is CASRLTSGSLYEQYF. CDR3 in DNA: TGTGCCAGCAGGCTGACTAGCGGGAGCTTGTACGAGCAGTACTTC.

V gene TRBV29-1 combines with J gene TRBJ1-1, with TRBD1 matching 8 bases. Per germline, CDR1 SQVTM and CDR2 ANQGSEA. CDR3 length: 13 residues. With 8 bases clipped from V and 4 bases from J, the junction kept 9 bases outside the gene matches. CDR3 region: CSFWTGTSTEAFF. CDR3 DNA: TGCAGCTTCTGGACAGGGACGAGCACTGAAGCTTTCTTT.

This rearrangement joins TRBV20-1 to TRBJ1-4; D remains unclear. Trimming took 3 bases from V and 15 from J, leaving 26 bases between them. CDR3 length equals 15 residues. Germline V gives CDR1 DFQATT, CDR2 SNEGSKA (reference sequence). Here the CDR3 DNA reads TGCAGTGCTAGGAAGGGCACGGACGGGATGGGTGCGGTGTTTTTT. This sequence encodes CSARKGTDGMGAVFF.

This clonotype was observed a few times. This rearrangement joins TRBV6-2 or TRBV6-3 to TRBJ1-4; D is undetermined. The CDR3 length is 15 residues. Germline values: CDR1 MNHEY, CDR2 SVGEGT. Trimming took off 8 bases at V and 0 bases at J, with 13 bases between the two ends. The CDR3: CASRQDGTTNEKLFF. CDR3 bases: TGTGCCAGCCGCCAGGACGGAACAACTAATGAAAAACTGTTTTTT.

This clonotype appeared a few times. The genes are TRBV20-1 and TRBJ2-1, with 9 bases fitting TRBD2. Germline values: CDR1 DFQATT, CDR2 SNEGSKA (reference sequence). This CDR3 contains 15 residues. The junction had 9 bases not matched to a gene; V was cut back by 2 bases and J by 7 bases. The CDR3 sequence: CSARLVAGVLNEQFF. For the CDR3, the DNA is TGCAGTGCTAGACTAGTAGCGGGAGTTCTAAATGAGCAGTTCTTC.

The genes are TRBV6-6 and TRBJ1-2; possibly TRBD1 for D (5 bases). The CDR3 is 17 residues long. Germline V lookup: CDR1 MNHNY, CDR2 SVGAGI (reference sequence). V gave up 7 bases and J gave up 1 base, with 22 bases separating them. The CDR3 spells CASNNRRSGPFNYGYTF. CDR3 DNA sequence: TGTGCCAGCAATAACCGCCGATCGGGGCCCTTTAACTATGGCTACACCTTC.

The chain recombines TRBV5-1 with TRBJ2-5; D possibly corresponds to TRBD1 (5 bases). Germline V gives CDR1 SGHRS, CDR2 YFSETQ. V was clipped by 2 bases and J by 11 bases, with 25 bases between them. This CDR3 is built from 16 residues. CDR3 loop: CASSLGPTGVVDKQYF. The CDR3, as DNA: TGCGCCAGCAGCTTAGGCCCCACAGGAGTCGTCGACAAGCAGTACTTC. Together with reference TRBV5-1 and TRBJ2-5, the CDR3 gives the full variable domain: KAGVTQTPRYLIKTRGQQVTLSCSPISGHRSVSWYQQTPGQGLQFLFEYFSETQRNKGNFPGRFSGRQFSNSRSEMNVSTLELGDSALYLCASSLGPTGVVDKQYFGPGTRLLVL.

The gene calls are TRBV15 and TRBJ2-1, with 7 bases matching TRBD2. CDR3 size: 16 residues. Per germline, CDR1 LNHNV and CDR2 YYDKDF (reference sequence). Trimming removed 2 bases from V and 4 bases from J; junction bases left unmatched: 8. The CDR3 reads CATSRWDYSPYNEQFF. The CDR3 DNA follows: TGTGCCACCAGCAGATGGGACTACAGTCCTTACAATGAGCAGTTCTTC.

The chain links TRBV28 to TRBJ2-7, with 15 bases fitting TRBD2. The length of the CDR3 is 18 residues. Germline V gives CDR1 MDHEN, CDR2 SYDVKM. Trimming at V came to 5 bases and at J to 3 bases, leaving 11 bases not matched to a gene. CDR3 sequence (DNA): TGTGCCAGCAGTACCCCGGGACTAGCGGGAGGAGTGCTCTACGAGCAGTACTTC. As protein: CASSTPGLAGGVLYEQYF.

The rearrangement uses TRBV5-1 and TRBJ2-2, with TRBD1 matching 10 bases. V was pared by 5 bases and J by 5 bases, with 6 bases of the junction left unmatched. The CDR3 is made up of 15 amino acids. Germline V CDR1 and CDR2: SGHRS, YFSETQ. Written as DNA, the CDR3 is TGCGCCAGCAGAACCGGGACAGGGGTAACCGGGGAGCTGTTTTTT. It encodes CASRTGTGVTGELFF.

This clonotype was seen a few times. The chain is built from TRBV20-1 and TRBJ2-4; 7 nucleotides align to TRBD2. The DNA matches TRBJ2-7 better at its end, which makes the J call doubtful. This CDR3 has 14 residues. From germline, CDR1 is DFQATT and CDR2 SNEGSKA (reference sequence). CDR3 sequence: CSATPSGRGHEQYF. The CDR3 bases are TGCAGTGCTACCCCGAGTGGGAGGGGCCACGAGCAGTACTTC.

This clonotype occurred a few times. The chain joins TRBV29-1 to TRBJ2-7; unclear D gene. The germline CDR1 and CDR2 sequences are SQVTM and ANQGSEA. The V end lost 5 bases, the J end lost 7 bases, and 15 bases lay between the germline ends. The CDR3 runs to 12 residues. This CDR3 reads CSVPGYDNEQYF. CDR3 sequence (DNA): TGCAGCGTTCCCGGTTACGACAATGAGCAGTACTTC.

In this sample, this clonotype turned up a few times. J is TRBJ2-7 and V is TRBV28; TRBD2 aligns across 10 bases. The V segment lost 5 bases and the J segment 6 bases; nucleotides outside the gene matches: 7. The germline gives CDR1 MDHEN, CDR2 SYDVKM. This CDR3 is 14 amino acids long. CDR3 sequence (DNA): TGTGCCAGCAGTGAAAATAGCGGGAGGCGCGAGCAGTACTTC. Protein sequence: CASSENSGRREQYF.

This clonotype occurred many times. The rearrangement uses TRBV6-5 and TRBJ1-6; D not certain. Between the trimmed V and J ends, which lost 0 bases and 11 bases, there was a span of 11 bases. There are 14 residues in the CDR3. The germline CDR1 and CDR2 sequences are MNHEY and SVGAGI. The CDR3 here is CASSYSPQEAPLHF. The CDR3 region has the DNA TGTGCCAGCAGTTACTCCCCACAAGAGGCACCCCTCCACTTT.

Regarding this clonotype: A much larger clonotype is one base distant, so this may be a read error. The V and J genes are TRBV29-1 and TRBJ2-3; the D is unclear. Looked up from germline, CDR1 is SQVTM and CDR2 is ANQGSEA. This CDR3 contains 12 residues. CDR3 DNA sequence: TGCAGCTTTCCCCGCGGCACAGATACGCGGTATTTT. It encodes CSFPRGTDTRYF.

This chain links TRBV6-2 or TRBV6-3 with TRBJ1-5; D may be TRBD1 (5 bases). Germline V gene lookup returns CDR1 MNHEY and CDR2 SVGEGT. Trimming shortened V by 4 bases and J by 1 base, and 14 bases separated the two germline ends. The CDR3 is 16 residues long. CDR3 nucleotide sequence: TGTGCCAGCAGTTCTCCAATCCGGGACAGCAATCAGCCCCAGCATTTT. Its translation: CASSSPIRDSNQPQHF.